These 10 T cell receptor beta chains came from one sample sequenced in a study of cytomegalovirus exposure and HLA in healthy donors listed by TCRdb under 2017. Libraries were made using the immunoSEQ multiplex PCR assay. For the multiplex PCR, a mixture combining 60 forward primers for TCR Vbeta segments and 13 reverse primers for TCR Jbeta segments was used. The immuneACCESS repertoire file appears here via TCRdb, limited to in-frame rearrangements. These files lack a portion of the clones; in checked studies, under half of the deficit traces to unresolved V genes, and the cause of the others is not known. The sample table records approximately 92,000 clones; over 70% of these occur just once. The ten largest clones capture 0.95% to 1.5% of the sample. The sequenced sample consisted of PBMCs. These receptors all come from a girl aged 2-10 years in good health and CMV-seropositive.

The rearrangement joins TRBV7-8 to TRBJ2-3; a possible D gene is TRBD1 (6 bases). V was pared by 1 base and J by 4 bases, with 15 bases between. The CDR3 is made up of 16 amino acids. CDR1 and CDR2 (germline): SGHVS, FQNEAQ. This CDR3 is CASSLVGGARPDTQYF. The DNA of the CDR3 is TGTGCCAGCAGCTTAGTTGGGGGCGCGAGGCCAGATACGCAGTATTTT.

The V call is TRBV9, the J call TRBJ2-5, with D perhaps TRBD2 (5 bases). The CDR3 length is 15 residues. Germline V gene lookup returns CDR1 SGDLS and CDR2 YYNGEE. The V end lost 0 bases, the J end lost 1 base, and 10 bases lay between the germline ends. CDR3 nucleotide sequence: TGTGCCAGCAGCGTAGCTGCGGACTTCCAAGAGACCCAGTACTTC. Its translation: CASSVAADFQETQYF.

J is TRBJ2-7 and V is TRBV7-2; TRBD1 matches 10 bases. V was pared by 2 bases and J by 3 bases, with 13 bases of the junction left unmatched. Germline values: CDR1 SGHTA, CDR2 FQGNSA. The CDR3 contains 18 residues. CDR3 bases: TGTGCCAGCAGCTTAACCGGGACAGGGGACTACGGGAACTACGAGCAGTACTTC. Protein sequence: CASSLTGTGDYGNYEQYF.

The J gene is TRBJ1-1, the V gene TRBV27; D remains ambiguous. Trimming took 2 bases from V and 0 from J, leaving 13 bases between them. There are 16 residues in the CDR3. Germline CDR1 and CDR2: MNHEY and SMNVEV (reference sequence). CDR3 DNA sequence: TGTGCCAGCAGTTTAGCAGCCCGGGGAATGAACACTGAAGCTTTCTTT. Residues: CASSLAARGMNTEAFF.

CDR3 in DNA: TGTGCCAGCAGTAGCGGAACAGACTCCTATCCTGGGGCCAACGTCCTGACTTTC. The encoded protein is CASSSGTDSYPGANVLTF. The rearrangement links TRBV5-4 to TRBJ2-6; D perhaps matches TRBD2 (6 bases). Trimming removed 5 bases from V and 2 bases from J, with 20 bases in between. The CDR3 covers 18 residues. CDR1 and CDR2 from the germline V gene are SGHNT and YYREEE (reference sequence).

The chain uses TRBV5-1 and TRBJ2-7; TRBD2 might be the D (6 bases). The germline V gene has CDR1 SGHRS and CDR2 YFSETQ. This CDR3 comprises 15 residues. V lost 0 bases, J lost 0 bases, and 10 bases lay in between. The CDR3 region is CASSLEAGSSYEQYF. In DNA, the CDR3 is TGCGCCAGCAGCTTGGAGGCGGGAAGCTCCTACGAGCAGTACTTC.

V usage is TRBV29-1 and J usage is TRBJ2-2; 7 nucleotides line up with TRBD1. The length of the CDR3 is 14 residues. The V gene end was trimmed by 1 base and the J gene end by 3 bases; junction bases not matched to a gene: 2. Germline loops: CDR1 SQVTM, CDR2 ANQGSEA. The CDR3 spells CSVEVGGDTGELFF. The CDR3 nucleotides are TGCAGCGTTGAAGTAGGGGGCGACACCGGGGAGCTGTTTTTT.

The J gene is TRBJ1-2, the V gene TRBV4-2, with D possibly being TRBD1 (6 bases). Per the germline V gene, CDR1 is LGHNA and CDR2 is YNFKEQ. The CDR3 runs to 14 residues. Trimming pared 0 bases from V and 5 bases from J, leaving 10 bases between. CDR3 in amino acids: CASSQDDRWYGYTF. The CDR3, as DNA: TGTGCCAGCAGCCAAGACGACAGGTGGTATGGCTACACCTTC.

This clone occurred a few times. The rearrangement links TRBV28 to TRBJ2-5; the D is unclear. This CDR3 region has 15 residues. Trimming pared 6 bases from V and 5 bases from J, leaving 19 bases between. The germline gives CDR1 MDHEN, CDR2 SYDVKM. The CDR3 here is CASRPTRHEWETQYF. CDR3 DNA: TGTGCCAGCAGACCTACCCGACACGAGTGGGAGACCCAGTACTTC.

This clone was seen only a few times. J is TRBJ2-3 and V is TRBV6-5; 7 bases are shared with TRBD2. CDR3 length: 15 amino acids. Germline trimming cut 6 bases from V and 11 bases from J; bases unmatched to any gene: 17. The germline V gene has CDR1 MNHEY and CDR2 SVGAGI. The CDR3 DNA is TGTGCCAGCAGCCTCGGGTTAGCGGGTGACTCGAAGCAGTATTTT. It translates to CASSLGLAGDSKQYF.